This T cell receptor (beta chain) was captured in a study of blood T cell repertoires in COVID-19. Study information: The United States, Italy and Spain were the sources of the acute and convalescent COVID-19 samples. PBMCs, B-cell-depleted T cells, or T cells provided the cDNA or gDNA that made up the material.

In the authors' workflow: Amplifying reference gene primers gave estimates of nucleated cell counts. The assay was immunoSEQ multiplex PCR, and TCRdb's table has in-frame clones only and misses some. The DNA gave D and trimming, while V, J and clone size come from that table. In the table there are over 200,000 clones, 80% of which are singletons. The CDR3 spans 13 residues. Germline CDR1 and CDR2: MNHEY and SVGAGI. Trimming pared 8 bases from V and 3 bases from J, leaving 11 bases between. Sequenced input: peripheral blood. V gene TRBV6-5 combines with J gene TRBJ1-3; a weak D match, TRBD1 (6 bases). The sequence was collected from a human donor in a cohort sampled during active COVID-19. Here the CDR3 reads CASGPTGGNTIYF. CDR3 in DNA: TGTGCCAGCGGCCCGACAGGTGGAAACACCATATATTTT.